This TCR beta chain was documented in a study of shared clonotypes between healthy human individuals. TCRdb keeps only in-frame clones here, not all; method: immunoSEQ multiplex PCR. The sample carries some 2,100,000 clones, about 92% recorded once. V lost 5 bases to trimming and J lost 2 bases; unmatched junction nucleotides: 11. The V gene's germline CDR1 is SEHNR and CDR2 FQNEAQ (reference sequence). The CDR3 runs to 16 residues. Only CD45RO-negative cells positively selected for CCR7 counted as naive CD8 cells, so terminally differentiated effector memory CD45RA+ cells were excluded. Material for sequencing was naive CD8+ T cells from PBMCs. The rearrangement joins TRBV7-9 to TRBJ1-2; 7 bases are shared with TRBD1. The receptor's source is a man in his late teens or twenties in good health. Some clones in this sample may be carry-over from other donors' samples. CDR3 sequence (DNA): TGTGCCAGCAGCGCTACCGACAGGGACCAAAACTATGGCTACACCTTC. This codes for CASSATDRDQNYGYTF.